Below, 15 T cell receptor beta chains from the same sample are listed, as sequenced in a study of CD8+ T cells in alopecia areata. Sequencing templates came from extracted RNA that was reverse transcribed into cDNA. Some clones are missing from TCRdb's copy, which holds only in-frame ones; the method was immunoSEQ multiplex PCR. The sample has about 140,000 clones, 51% seen once. The specimen comprised CD4+ T cells sorted from blood, sampled at week 0. The receptors were gathered from a human donor with alopecia areata.

This clone was counted only a few times. The rearrangement joins TRBV19 to TRBJ2-4; the D is unclear. The CDR3 covers 16 residues. CDR1 LNHDA and CDR2 SQIVND come from the germline V gene (reference sequence). V lost 1 base to trimming and J lost 8 bases, with 18 bases between them. CDR3 loop: CASSIADQRRRDIQYF. Here the CDR3 DNA reads TGTGCCAGTAGTATAGCCGATCAGCGCCGCCGGGACATTCAGTACTTC.

The chain is built from TRBV19 and TRBJ2-7; 9 bases map to TRBD2. Germline V gives CDR1 LNHDA, CDR2 SQIVND (reference sequence). The V and J ends lost 4 bases and 2 bases, in that order; junction bases with no gene match: 12. The CDR3 contains 17 residues. CDR3: CASSRRLAEGGTYEQYF. The CDR3 DNA follows: TGTGCCAGTAGTAGACGACTAGCGGAGGGAGGGACCTACGAGCAGTACTTC.

The chain has TRBV18 and TRBJ2-7; no reliable D call. The CDR3 is made up of 16 amino acids. Germline V gene sequence: CDR1 KGHSH, CDR2 LQKENI. Trimming removed 0 bases at V and 0 bases at J, with 12 bases between. DNA of the CDR3: TGTGCCAGCTCACCACCCATGCGAGCAAGCTCCTACGAGCAGTACTTC. Protein product: CASSPPMRASSYEQYF.

This clone was detected a few times. The chain joins TRBV27 to TRBJ2-1, with TRBD2 matching over 12 bases. Per the germline V gene, CDR1 is MNHEY and CDR2 is SMNVEV (reference sequence). The CDR3 length is 23 residues. V was clipped by 3 bases and J by 0 bases; unmatched bases: 21. CDR3 sequence (DNA): TGTGCCAGCAGTTTTTATTGGGAGGGGTTGGGACTAGCGGGCCCCCTCTCCTACAATGAGCAGTTCTTC. This sequence encodes CASSFYWEGLGLAGPLSYNEQFF.

This clone has just a few counts. The chain has TRBV7-9 and TRBJ1-2, with TRBD1 matching over 8 bases. There are 15 residues in the CDR3. The V gene's germline CDR1 is SEHNR and CDR2 FQNEAQ (reference sequence). Trimming at V came to 5 bases and at J to 5 bases, leaving 10 bases not matched to a gene. The CDR3, as DNA: TGTGCCAGCAGCCCTCGGGCAGGGGGCTTGTATGGCTACACCTTC. Protein product: CASSPRAGGLYGYTF. The full variable domain, with the rest looked up from reference TRBV7-9 and TRBJ1-2, is DTGVSQNPRHKITKRGQNVTFRCDPISEHNRLYWYRQTLGQGPEFLTYFQNEAQLEKSRLLSDRFSAERPKGSFSTLEIQRTEQGDSAMYLCASSPRAGGLYGYTFGSGTRLTVV.

The chain combines TRBV15 with TRBJ2-2, with 9 bases identical to TRBD2. The J segment lost 3 bases and the V segment lost 3 bases, leaving 2 bases of the junction unmatched. Germline V gene data show CDR1 as LNHNV and CDR2 as YYDKDF (reference sequence). This CDR3 spans 15 amino acids. The CDR3 DNA reads as TGTGCCACCAGCAGTGAGCGGGAGGACACCGGGGAGCTGTTTTTT. Translated, it gives CATSSEREDTGELFF.

The V call is TRBV2, the J call TRBJ2-6; no clear D gene. V shed 8 bases and J shed 0 bases, with 14 bases lying between them. The CDR3 length is 16 residues. Germline V lookup: CDR1 SNHLY, CDR2 FYNNEI. The CDR3: CASERRMDSGANVLTF. Here the CDR3 DNA reads TGTGCCAGCGAGCGCCGGATGGACTCTGGGGCCAACGTCCTGACTTTC.

This chain links TRBV2 with TRBJ1-4; D gene ambiguous. V was cut by 1 base and J by 14 bases, with 20 bases left in between. The germline V gene has CDR1 SNHLY and CDR2 FYNNEI. The CDR3 runs 15 residues. The CDR3 loop is CASSEGGTMGFMLFF. The CDR3 DNA sequence: TGTGCCAGCAGTGAAGGCGGTACGATGGGTTTTATGCTGTTTTTT.

V gene TRBV11-2 combines with J gene TRBJ1-1, with a possible D match to TRBD1 (6 bases). The V and J ends lost 4 bases and 0 bases respectively, with 12 bases between them. Germline V gives CDR1 SGHAT, CDR2 FQNNGV. The CDR3 sequence is 15 residues long. The CDR3 bases are TGTGCCAGCAGCTCCAGGGGTAGGGTGAACACTGAAGCTTTCTTT. This codes for CASSSRGRVNTEAFF.

The chain recombines TRBV7-9 with TRBJ2-7; D is unresolved. The CDR3 runs to 16 residues. Germline V gene data show CDR1 as SEHNR and CDR2 as FQNEAQ (reference sequence). Trimming cost V 7 bases and J 5 bases, with 24 bases left between them. CDR3 sequence (DNA): TGTGCCAGCACCCTACCACTCCCCGGGCTTCCCGACGAGCAGTACTTC. Translation gives CASTLPLPGLPDEQYF.

The chain combines TRBV25-1 with TRBJ2-7; TRBD1 is a possible D gene (6 bases). This CDR3 has 13 residues. Germline-derived CDR1 and CDR2 are MGHDK and SYGVNS. Trimming stripped 3 bases from V and 5 bases from J, with 11 bases between. Written as DNA, the CDR3 is TGTGCCAGCAGTGACCGACAGGTGGACGAGCAGTACTTC. This translates into CASSDRQVDEQYF.

Here the CDR3 DNA reads TGTGCCAGTAGGACTAGCGGCACCGGGGAGCTGTTTTTT. As protein: CASRTSGTGELFF. This chain uses TRBV27 with TRBJ2-2; 10 positions agree with TRBD2. The germline CDR1 and CDR2 sequences are MNHEY and SMNVEV (reference sequence). The CDR3 extends over 13 amino acids. J gave up 4 bases and V 9 bases, and 2 bases lay outside the gene matches.

The V gene is TRBV23-1, the J gene TRBJ1-1; no reliable D call. TRBV23-1 is an ORF; its function is uncertain. This CDR3 comprises 19 residues. V lost 4 bases and J lost 4, with 28 bases in between. CDR3 coding DNA: TGCGCCAGCAGTCCACCCGCGGATACACTATCCCGTACAAGCACTGAAGCTTTCTTT. Its translation: CASSPPADTLSRTSTEAFF.

CDR3 sequence (DNA): TGCGCCAGCAGCCCGGCCTACAGCTCCTACAATGAGCAGTTCTTC. Protein: CASSPAYSSYNEQFF. The V gene is TRBV5-1, the J gene TRBJ2-1; D gene uncertain. This CDR3 is 15 amino acids long. Trimming took off 4 bases at V and 0 bases at J, with 11 bases between the two ends. The germline V gene has CDR1 SGHRS and CDR2 YFSETQ.

This clone was seen more than once but under ten times. The chain uses TRBV15 and TRBJ2-1; D gene uncertain. V was shortened by 1 base and J by 0 bases, with 4 bases between the two germline ends. Per the germline V gene, CDR1 is LNHNV and CDR2 is YYDKDF (reference sequence). The CDR3 is 14 residues long. The CDR3 DNA follows: TGTGCCACCAGCAGAGGTGGCTCCTACAATGAGCAGTTCTTC. Its protein is CATSRGGSYNEQFF.